One and the same sample provided the 5 T cell receptor beta chains below, sequenced in a study of blood T cell repertoires in COVID-19 (dated by TCRdb to 2019 to 2021). The protocol used for the library was the immunoSEQ multiplex PCR assay. TCRdb obtained this table from immuneACCESS and retained in-frame rearrangements with V and J assigned. These tables miss some clones; where compared with another copy, unresolved V genes account for less than half of the shortfall, and the remainder is unexplained. The sample table holds about 260,000 clones, of which around 80% were seen once. The ten largest clones take up approximately 1.9% of the sample. Sequenced input: peripheral blood. All receptors derive from a woman of 80 years or more with acute or convalescent COVID-19.

The V gene is TRBV6-2 or TRBV6-3, the J gene TRBJ2-1; D might be TRBD2 (5 bases). Per germline, CDR1 MNHEY and CDR2 SVGEGT. The CDR3 spans 14 residues. The V end was cut by 3 bases, the J end by 7 bases, with 13 bases between. CDR3 DNA sequence: TGTGCCAGCAGTTATAGGAGGTTAGGGAATGAGCAGTTCTTC. This codes for CASSYRRLGNEQFF.

Turning to this clone: This sample includes further DNA sequences coding for the same CDR3. The chain joins TRBV27 to TRBJ1-6; D might be TRBD1 (5 bases). This CDR3 has 12 amino acids. Germline CDR1 MNHEY, CDR2 SMNVEV (reference sequence). V dropped 5 bases and J dropped 7 bases, with 6 bases sitting between them. CDR3: CASSRGNSPLHF. The CDR3 bases are TGTGCCAGCAGTCGGGGGAATTCACCCCTCCACTTT.

This clone turned up a few times. The gene calls are TRBV9 and TRBJ1-1; a possible D gene is TRBD1 (6 bases). In germline, CDR1 is SGDLS, CDR2 YYNGEE. V lost 4 bases to trimming and J lost 11 bases, with 27 bases between them. The CDR3 totals 16 residues. CDR3 nucleotides: TGTGCCAGCAGCCCTGCGGGGGCTCTACTCGGCATGACGGCTTTCTTT. Amino acids: CASSPAGALLGMTAFF.

The chain employs TRBV6-2 or TRBV6-3 and TRBJ1-1; 10 bases line up with TRBD1. V trimming: 5 bases; J trimming: 5 bases; junction bases outside the gene matches: 8. Germline loops: CDR1 MNHEY, CDR2 SVGEGT. The CDR3 runs to 15 residues. CDR3 DNA: TGTGCCAGCAGTGCCATAGGACAGGGGGGGACTGAAGCTTTCTTT. Amino acid sequence: CASSAIGQGGTEAFF.

The chain uses TRBV5-1 and TRBJ1-6; a weak D match, TRBD1 (5 bases). V was pared by 3 bases and J by 7 bases, with 17 bases between. CDR1 SGHRS and CDR2 YFSETQ come from the germline V gene. The CDR3 length is 16 residues. The DNA of the CDR3 is TGCGCCAGCAGCTCAGGAACCCCAGGGTGGAATTCACCCCTCCACTTT. Amino acid sequence: CASSSGTPGWNSPLHF.